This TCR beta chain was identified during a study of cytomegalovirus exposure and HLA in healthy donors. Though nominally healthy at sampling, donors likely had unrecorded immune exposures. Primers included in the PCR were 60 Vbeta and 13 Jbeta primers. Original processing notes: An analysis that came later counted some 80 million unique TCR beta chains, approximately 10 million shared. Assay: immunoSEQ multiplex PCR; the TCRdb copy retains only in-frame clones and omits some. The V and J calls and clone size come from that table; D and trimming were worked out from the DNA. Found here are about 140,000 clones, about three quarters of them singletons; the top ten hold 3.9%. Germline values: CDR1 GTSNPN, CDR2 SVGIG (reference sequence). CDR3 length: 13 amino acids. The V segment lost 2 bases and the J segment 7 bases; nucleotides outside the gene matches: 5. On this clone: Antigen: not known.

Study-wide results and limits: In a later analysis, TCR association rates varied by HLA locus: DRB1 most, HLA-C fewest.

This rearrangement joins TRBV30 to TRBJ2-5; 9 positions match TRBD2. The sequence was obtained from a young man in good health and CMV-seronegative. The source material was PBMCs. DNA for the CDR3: TGTGCCTGGAGTAGGCGGGGGGGTGGGACCCAGTACTTC. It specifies CAWSRRGGGTQYF.